This TCR beta chain was recovered during a study of blood T cell repertoires in COVID-19. Original processing notes: Researchers report that nucleated cell counts were estimated from reference gene primer amplification. TCRdb's table, derived via immunoSEQ multiplex PCR, lists solely in-frame clones and lacks some. The V and J calls and clone size come from that table; D and trimming were worked out from the DNA. The sample consists of 300,000 or so clones, 65% to 90% of them appearing once. The CDR3 extends over 14 amino acids. Per germline, CDR1 LGHDT and CDR2 YNNKEL (reference sequence). V shed 6 bases and J 5 bases; nucleotides not matched to a gene: 9. This clone has only one observation.

The chain recombines TRBV3-1 (or the pseudogene TRBV3-2) with TRBJ2-5, with 7 bases matching TRBD2. The sample comprised PBMCs or T cells enriched from blood (not recorded which). The receptor was isolated from a woman between 18 and 29 years old who had recovered from COVID-19. The CDR3 region has the DNA TGTGCCAGCAGAAGAGGGAGGGCCAGGGAGACCCAGTACTTC. Residues: CASRRGRARETQYF.